These T cell receptor beta chains were read from a single sample in a study of shared clonotypes between healthy human individuals. TCRdb's table, derived via immunoSEQ multiplex PCR, lists solely in-frame clones and lacks some. The table records about 680,000 clones, around 73% of them present only once. Sequencing was done on a sample of memory CD4+ T cells sorted from blood. The receptors originated from a woman aged 25 to 39 in good health. Both conserved end residues are part of each CDR3. The D gene is left open where the match is weak. Where a row states a size, it is once, few, many or the class of an expanded clone; other rows omit it.

abundance	d_gene	v_gene	j_gene	len	CDR3nt	CDR3aa
NA	NA	TRBV28	TRBJ1-5	15	TGTGCCAGCAGTTTTTTTTCTCAGAGGGATCAGCCCCAGCATTTT	CASSFFSQRDQPQHF
NA	NA	TRBV19	TRBJ2-3	16	TGTGCCAGTAGTATTCAGGCAGACTCAAGCACAGATACGCAGTATTTT	CASSIQADSSTDTQYF
NA	NA	TRBV5-4	TRBJ1-4	12	TGTGCCAGCAGCCTAAATAATGAAAAACTGTTTTTT	CASSLNNEKLFF
NA	NA	TRBV7-9	TRBJ2-7	15	TGTGCCAGCACCCTAGAGGCCGGGGGCTCCTACGAGCAGTACTTC	CASTLEAGGSYEQYF
NA	NA	TRBV29-1	TRBJ2-7	15	TGCAGCGTTGTTGGGGGTGGCGGGATGTACGACGAGCAGTACTTC	CSVVGGGGMYDEQYF
few	NA	TRBV29-1	TRBJ1-4	11	TGCAGCGCTGACAGGAATGAAAAACTGTTTTTT	CSADRNEKLFF
NA	TRBD2	TRBV19	TRBJ2-4	15	TGTGCCAGTAGCTGGCGGGAGGGGTCCAAAAACATTCAGTACTTC	CASSWREGSKNIQYF
NA	NA	TRBV15	TRBJ2-3	14	TGTGCCACCAGCATCGGGTTTGACACAGATACGCAGTATTTT	CATSIGFDTDTQYF
NA	NA	TRBV7-9	TRBJ2-3	14	TGTGCCAGCAGCTTAGAACTGTCCCCAGATACGCAGTATTTT	CASSLELSPDTQYF
once	TRBD2	TRBV5-1	TRBJ2-6	14	TGCGCCAGCAGCGAGGGAGGGGAGGCCAACGTCCTGACTTTC	CASSEGGEANVLTF
few	NA	TRBV5-1	TRBJ2-6	16	TGCGCCAGCAGCTTGGAGTCGTATGGTGGGGCCAACGTCCTGACTTTC	CASSLESYGGANVLTF
NA	NA	TRBV11-2	TRBJ2-7	12	TGTGCCAGCAGCTTACAGGGCCACGAGCAGTACTTC	CASSLQGHEQYF
once	NA	TRBV11-2	TRBJ1-4	15	TGTGCCAGCAGCTTAGCTGGGGGGAATAATGAAAAACTGTTTTTT	CASSLAGGNNEKLFF
few	TRBD2	TRBV19	TRBJ2-7	14	TGTGCCAGTAGTATTCTAGCGGTTGCCTACGAGCAGTACTTC	CASSILAVAYEQYF
NA	NA	TRBV11-2	TRBJ2-1	11	TGTGCCAGCAGCCCCCGGGATGAGCAGTTCTTC	CASSPRDEQFF
NA	NA	TRBV18	TRBJ1-1	15	TGTGCCAGCTCGCCCCACGTGGGGATGAACACTGAAGCTTTCTTT	CASSPHVGMNTEAFF
few	TRBD1	TRBV5-4	TRBJ2-7	14	TGTGCCAGCAGCTTGTCGGACAGGTCGAACGAGCAGTACTTC	CASSLSDRSNEQYF
NA	TRBD1	TRBV6-1	TRBJ2-4	13	TGTGCCAGCAGTGACGGACAGGGGGGCATTCAGTACTTC	CASSDGQGGIQYF
once	TRBD1	TRBV4-2	TRBJ2-7	17	TGTGCCAGCAGCCAAGAGTCCAGGACAGGGGACTCCTACGAGCAGTACTTC	CASSQESRTGDSYEQYF
once	TRBD2	TRBV9	TRBJ2-3	13	TGTGCCAGCGGGAGGACTAGCGTAGATACGCAGTATTTT	CASGRTSVDTQYF
NA	TRBD1	TRBV23-1	TRBJ1-5	18	TGCGCCAGCAGTAAACCTCGGGGGGGACAGTGGAGCAATCAGCCCCAGCATTTT	CASSKPRGGQWSNQPQHF
once	TRBD2	TRBV6-5	TRBJ2-7	16	TGTGCCAGCAGTTACTCGATCTGGGACTACTCCTACGAGCAGTACTTC	CASSYSIWDYSYEQYF
once	TRBD2	TRBV5-1	TRBJ2-7	15	TGCGCCAGCAGCTTCGACGGGGGGAGCATCAACGAGCAGTACTTC	CASSFDGGSINEQYF
NA	NA	TRBV19	TRBJ2-1	16	TGTGCCAGTAGTTCCCAGTTAGCCCTTGTTAGTAATGAGCAGTTCTTC	CASSSQLALVSNEQFF
few	TRBD1	TRBV28	TRBJ2-7	13	TGTGCCAGCAGCTCCGGACAGGGCTACGAGCAGTACTTC	CASSSGQGYEQYF
NA	NA	TRBV28	TRBJ2-7	13	TGTGCCACGGGACGGGTGTCCCCCTACGAGCAGTACTTC	CATGRVSPYEQYF
NA	NA	TRBV6-6	TRBJ2-3	15	TGTGCCAGCAGTTACTCGTGGAAAACCACAGATACGCAGTATTTT	CASSYSWKTTDTQYF
NA	NA	TRBV18	TRBJ2-7	14	TGTGCCAGCTCACCGAAACTAGGGGCCTACGAGCAGTACTTC	CASSPKLGAYEQYF